These 7 T cell receptor beta chains came from one sample sequenced in a study of human thymus T cells. Using immunoSEQ multiplex PCR, the repertoire was profiled, and TCRdb retains in-frame clones only, with some absent. The sample carries 120,000 or so clones, around 94% recorded once. The thymus was resected at corrective cardiac surgery. The source material was thymus tissue. The receptors stem from a boy in the first two years of life with a congenital heart defect but otherwise immunologically healthy.

This chain joins TRBV15 and TRBJ1-3, with 11 positions matching TRBD1. CDR1 is LNHNV and CDR2 is YYDKDF in the germline V gene (reference sequence). CDR3 length equals 18 residues. With 3 bases clipped from V and 2 bases from J, the junction kept 9 bases outside the gene matches. The CDR3 DNA sequence: TGTGCCACCAGCAGTCTCGGACAGGGGGCTGTGGCTGGAAACACCATATATTTT. Translating it yields CATSSLGQGAVAGNTIYF. Full variable domain (missing parts from reference TRBV15 and TRBJ1-3): DAMVIQNPRYQVTQFGKPVTLSCSQTLNHNVMYWYQQKSSQAPKLLFHYYDKDFNNEADTPDNFQSRRPNTSFCFLDIRSPGLGDTAMYLCATSSLGQGAVAGNTIYFGEGSWLTVV.

The V gene is TRBV9, the J gene TRBJ2-3; 10 nucleotides align to TRBD1. There are 16 residues in the CDR3. The V gene end was trimmed by 2 bases and the J gene end by 2 bases; junction bases not matched to a gene: 5. Germline V lookup: CDR1 SGDLS, CDR2 YYNGEE. The CDR3 here is CASSVGTGVVTDTQYF. The CDR3 region has the DNA TGTGCCAGCAGCGTCGGGACAGGGGTGGTCACAGATACGCAGTATTTT.

This chain uses TRBV4-3 with TRBJ2-3; TRBD2 might be the D (6 bases). The germline CDR1 and CDR2 sequences are LGHNA and YSLEER. This CDR3 region has 19 residues. V was clipped by 1 base and J by 7 bases, with 27 bases between them. The CDR3 coding sequence is TGCGCCAGCAGCCAAGTGCGGGGCTCCCGTTCAGAGGCACACCATACGCAGTATTTT. Translation: CASSQVRGSRSEAHHTQYF.

The J gene is TRBJ2-5, the V gene TRBV19; 10 bases are shared with TRBD2. The CDR3 spans 16 residues. J lost 4 bases, V lost 0 bases, and 5 bases had no gene match. Germline V CDR1 and CDR2: LNHDA, SQIVND (reference sequence). The CDR3 is CASSIDLQRGGETQYF. In DNA form, the CDR3 reads TGTGCCAGTAGTATAGATCTCCAGCGGGGGGGAGAGACCCAGTACTTC.

CDR3 loop: CSVIPRLNTEAFF. In DNA form, the CDR3 reads TGCAGCGTTATCCCCAGACTGAACACTGAAGCTTTCTTT. V and J are TRBV29-1 and TRBJ1-1; D remains unclear. The germline V and J ends were trimmed by 5 bases and 0 bases, with 10 bases remaining between them. Per germline, CDR1 SQVTM and CDR2 ANQGSEA. This CDR3 has 13 amino acids.

V usage is TRBV25-1 and J usage is TRBJ1-2, with 7 bases identical to TRBD1. V was clipped by 5 bases and J by 2 bases; unmatched bases: 11. There are 16 residues in the CDR3. CDR1 MGHDK and CDR2 SYGVNS come from the germline V gene. The CDR3 protein is CASSRPDPGGNYGYTF. In DNA, the CDR3 is TGTGCCAGCAGTCGGCCCGATCCAGGGGGAAACTATGGCTACACCTTC.

V usage is TRBV5-1 and J usage is TRBJ1-2, with 7 bases lining up with TRBD1. The length of the CDR3 is 15 residues. The trim removed 4 bases at V and 4 bases at J, leaving 10 bases unmatched. Germline CDR1 and CDR2: SGHRS and YFSETQ. The DNA for the CDR3 is TGCGCCAGCAGCCCCCCGACAGGGTCCCCCTATGGCTACACCTTC. Translation: CASSPPTGSPYGYTF.